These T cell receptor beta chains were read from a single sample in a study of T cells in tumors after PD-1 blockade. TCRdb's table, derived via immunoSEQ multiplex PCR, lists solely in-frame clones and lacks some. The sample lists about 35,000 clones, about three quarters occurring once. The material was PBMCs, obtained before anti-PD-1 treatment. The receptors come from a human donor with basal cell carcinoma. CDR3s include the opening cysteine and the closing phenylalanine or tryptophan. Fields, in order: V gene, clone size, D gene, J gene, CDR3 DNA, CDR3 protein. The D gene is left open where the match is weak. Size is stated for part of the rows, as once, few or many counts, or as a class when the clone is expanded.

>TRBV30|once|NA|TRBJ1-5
TGTGCCTGGAGTACCCAGGTTAGCAATCAGCCCCAGCATTTT
CAWSTQVSNQPQHF
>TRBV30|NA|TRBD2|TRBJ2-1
TGTGCCTGGAGTGTCGAACTAGCGGCCTACAATGAGCAGTTCTTC
CAWSVELAAYNEQFF
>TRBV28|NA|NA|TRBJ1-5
TGTGCCAGCAGTTTATGGGCAGGGGATCGGCCCCAGCATTTT
CASSLWAGDRPQHF
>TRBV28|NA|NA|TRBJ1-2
TGTGCCAGCAGTTTAATAAGGTCCGAATCCTATGGCTACACCTTC
CASSLIRSESYGYTF
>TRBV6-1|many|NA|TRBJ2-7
TGTGCCAGCAGTGAACAGGACAGCCAGACCTACGAGCAGTACTTC
CASSEQDSQTYEQYF
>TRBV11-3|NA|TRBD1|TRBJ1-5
TGTGCCAGCGGACAGGGGGCAGGACAGCCCCAGCATTTT
CASGQGAGQPQHF
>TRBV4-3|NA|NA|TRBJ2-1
TGCGCCAGCAGCCAAGATAGGGACTCTTCCTACAATGAGCAGTTCTTC
CASSQDRDSSYNEQFF
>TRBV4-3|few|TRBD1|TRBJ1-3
TGCGCCAGCAGCCAAGAGCGGACAGGGAAGAGAAACACCATATATTTT
CASSQERTGKRNTIYF
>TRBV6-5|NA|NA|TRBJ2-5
TGTGCCAGCAGTTACTCGACCACCAGAGAGACCCAGTACTTC
CASSYSTTRETQYF
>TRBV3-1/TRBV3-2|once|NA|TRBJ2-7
TGTGCCAGCAGCCAAGGTCAGGGGACCCTCACCTACGAGCAGTACTTC
CASSQGQGTLTYEQYF
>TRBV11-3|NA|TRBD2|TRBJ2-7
TGTGCCAGCAGCTTAGAAGCGGGAGTGTTCTACGAGCAGTACTTC
CASSLEAGVFYEQYF
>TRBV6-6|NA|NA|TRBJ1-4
TGTGCCAGCAGTTATACGTCGTATAGGGATGAAAAACTGTTTTTT
CASSYTSYRDEKLFF
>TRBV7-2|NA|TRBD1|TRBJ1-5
TGTGCCAGCAGCCGCGGACAGGAGGGTCAGCCCCAGCATTTT
CASSRGQEGQPQHF
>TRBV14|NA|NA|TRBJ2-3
TGTGCCAGCAGCCGGAGGGGCACAGATACGCAGTATTTT
CASSRRGTDTQYF
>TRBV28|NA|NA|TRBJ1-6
TGTGCCAGCAGTTTACGGGTCAGGGGCCGGTCACCCCTCCACTTT
CASSLRVRGRSPLHF
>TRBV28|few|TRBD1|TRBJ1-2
TGTGCCAGCAGTTTAGAGACAGGGGTCGGGGGCTACACCTTC
CASSLETGVGGYTF
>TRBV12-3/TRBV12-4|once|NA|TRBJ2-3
TGTGCCAGCAGCCCTGGGACGGGAGATACGCAGTATTTT
CASSPGTGDTQYF